The 20 T cell receptor beta chains below all came from one sample that was sequenced in a study of T-cell reconstitution after alpha-beta-depleted transplantation in children. The library targeted TCRbeta and was prepared with unique molecular identifiers. Each CDR3 protein is one row after TCRdb ran MiXCR on the PCR reads. The sample has about 600,000 distinct CDR3 sequences; over 10% are singletons. Here the sequenced sample was PBMCs, mostly from graft donor cells, taken 360 days after TCRalphabeta/CD19-depleted stem cell transplant. Source of these receptors: a male patient younger than 18 who had a stem cell transplant for acute myeloid leukemia, so the T cells may come from the graft donor.

This clonotype has more than one count but fewer than ten. The chain combines TRBV30 with TRBJ2-1; TRBD1 is a possible D gene (6 bases). The V gene lost 4 bases and the J gene lost 6 bases, with 16 bases spanning the gap. This CDR3 is 14 amino acids long. In germline, CDR1 is GTSNPN, CDR2 SVGIG (reference sequence). CDR3 DNA sequence: TGTGCCTGGACCCCTTTTGGGGGCGCCAATGAGCAGTTCTTC. It yields the protein CAWTPFGGANEQFF. Looking up the rest from reference TRBV30 and TRBJ2-1 gives the full variable domain: SQTIHQWPATLVQPVGSPLSLECTVEGTSNPNLYWYRQAAGRGLQLLFYSVGIGQISSEVPQNLSASRPQDRQFILSSKKLLLSDSGFYLCAWTPFGGANEQFFGPGTRLTVL.

The V gene is TRBV10-3, the J gene TRBJ2-1; possibly TRBD2 for D (5 bases). Trimming shortened V by 4 bases and J by 7 bases, and 17 bases separated the two germline ends. This CDR3 is 15 amino acids long. CDR1 ENHRY and CDR2 SYGVKD come from the germline V gene. DNA for the CDR3: TGTGCCATCAGTGTTTTTGCGGGCCAGACGAATGAGCAGTTCTTC. It translates to CAISVFAGQTNEQFF.

This chain links TRBV6-5 with TRBJ2-3; D might be TRBD1 (6 bases). Germline CDR1 and CDR2: MNHEY and SVGAGI. Deletions cut 0 bases from V and 0 bases from J, with 19 bases between. The CDR3 spans 19 residues. The CDR3 DNA reads as TGTGCCAGCAGTTACTCGGGTGCGGGCTGGGGGCCGAGCACAGATACGCAGTATTTT. It yields the protein CASSYSGAGWGPSTDTQYF.

This clonotype has a handful of counts. This chain joins TRBV18 and TRBJ2-1; D may be TRBD1 (8 bases). CDR3 length equals 20 residues. Trimming cost V 3 bases and J 1 base, with 25 bases left between them. In germline, CDR1 is KGHSH, CDR2 LQKENI. This chain's CDR3 is CASSPIRQGNGRSSYNEQFF. The CDR3 DNA is TGTGCCAGCTCACCTATCAGACAGGGGAACGGGAGGTCTTCCTACAATGAGCAGTTCTTC. Full variable domain (missing parts from reference TRBV18 and TRBJ2-1): NAGVMQNPRHLVRRRGQEARLRCSPMKGHSHVYWYRQLPEEGLKFMVYLQKENIIDESGMPKERFSAEFPKEGPSILRIQQVVRGDSAAYFCASSPIRQGNGRSSYNEQFFGPGTRLTVL.

The chain is built from TRBV5-1 and TRBJ1-6; 9 nucleotides agree with TRBD1. The CDR3 sequence is 16 residues long. With 6 bases clipped from V and 10 bases from J, the junction kept 14 bases outside the gene matches. Germline V CDR1 and CDR2: SGHRS, YFSETQ. CDR3 DNA: TGCGCCAGCACCTCGTCGGGACAGGGAGTTTACTCACCCCTCCACTTT. This codes for CASTSSGQGVYSPLHF. The full variable domain, rest sourced from reference TRBV5-1 and TRBJ1-6, is KAGVTQTPRYLIKTRGQQVTLSCSPISGHRSVSWYQQTPGQGLQFLFEYFSETQRNKGNFPGRFSGRQFSNSRSEMNVSTLELGDSALYLCASTSSGQGVYSPLHFGNGTRLTVT.

This clonotype was detected many times. V is TRBV25-1 and J is TRBJ2-3; D call uncertain. Germline CDR1 MGHDK, CDR2 SYGVNS. The CDR3 totals 12 residues. Trimming took 1 base from V and 5 from J, leaving 4 bases between them. The CDR3 DNA follows: TGTGCCAGCAGTGAATTTGGAGATACGCAGTATTTT. Amino acid sequence: CASSEFGDTQYF.

At least ten counts were recorded for this clonotype. CDR3 nucleotides: TGTGCCAGCAGCTTGTGGGGATACGACAGGGGCGGGGAAGAGACCCAGTACTTC. Protein: CASSLWGYDRGGEETQYF. The V gene is TRBV7-8, the J gene TRBJ2-5, with 8 bases matching TRBD1. Germline CDR1 SGHVS, CDR2 FQNEAQ. Trimming cost V 3 bases and J 3 bases; bases outside gene matches: 15. This CDR3 contains 18 residues.

This clonotype was seen ten or more times. The gene calls are TRBV5-1 and TRBJ2-7; D might be TRBD2 (6 bases). This CDR3 is 13 amino acids long. The V end lost 3 bases, the J end lost 6 bases, and 13 bases lay between the germline ends. In germline, CDR1 is SGHRS, CDR2 YFSETQ. CDR3 in DNA: TGCGCCAGCAGCTCAGGGACCGGGGGCGAGCAGTACTTC. Translation: CASSSGTGGEQYF.

This clonotype showed up many times. V gene TRBV7-9 combines with J gene TRBJ2-7; D perhaps matches TRBD2 (5 bases). The V gene's germline CDR1 is SEHNR and CDR2 FQNEAQ (reference sequence). V was trimmed by 7 bases and J by 3 bases, leaving 19 bases between them. The CDR3 extends over 15 amino acids. This chain's CDR3 is CASTQWAHRDYEQYF. Written as DNA, the CDR3 is TGTGCCAGCACCCAATGGGCCCATCGGGACTACGAGCAGTACTTC.

This clonotype was counted many times. The chain joins TRBV10-3 to TRBJ2-7; D not resolved. V shed 7 bases and J shed 2 bases, with 9 bases lying between them. In germline, CDR1 is ENHRY, CDR2 SYGVKD. The CDR3 contains 12 residues. CDR3 sequence (DNA): TGTGCCATCAAGGACGGACCCTACGAGCAGTACTTC. Translation: CAIKDGPYEQYF.

This clonotype has a handful of counts. CDR3 protein: CASSDSGRIYEQYF. The CDR3 DNA reads as TGTGCCAGCAGTGATAGCGGGAGGATCTACGAGCAGTACTTC. This chain connects TRBV25-1 to TRBJ2-7, with 10 bases that match TRBD2. Looked up from germline, CDR1 is MGHDK and CDR2 is SYGVNS. J lost 3 bases, V lost 3 bases, and 2 bases had no gene match. The CDR3 contains 14 residues.

The chain links TRBV7-8 to TRBJ2-1, with a weak D call TRBD2 (5 bases). Trimming pared 1 base from V and 0 bases from J, leaving 13 bases between. The CDR3 spans 17 residues. Per germline, CDR1 SGHVS and CDR2 FQNEAQ. In nucleotides, the CDR3 is TGTGCCAGCAGCTTAGGGTCGTTCCGGGACTCCTACAATGAGCAGTTCTTC. It translates to CASSLGSFRDSYNEQFF.

V gene TRBV29-1 combines with J gene TRBJ2-4; 9 bases map to TRBD2. The length of the CDR3 is 14 residues. The V and J ends lost 7 bases and 7 bases, in that order; junction bases with no gene match: 11. CDR1 and CDR2 (germline): SQVTM, ANQGSEA. The CDR3 loop is CSGLGGRAPNIQYF. The CDR3 DNA sequence: TGCAGCGGACTTGGCGGGAGGGCCCCCAACATTCAGTACTTC.

This clonotype turned up a few times. The chain is built from TRBV7-3 and TRBJ2-7; TRBD1 aligns across 10 bases. Germline CDR1 SGHTA, CDR2 FQGTGA. CDR3 size: 13 residues. V gave up 5 bases and J gave up 6 bases; unmatched junction bases: 4. The CDR3 is CASSPGQGVEQYF. The DNA of the CDR3 is TGTGCCAGCAGCCCTGGACAGGGGGTCGAGCAGTACTTC.

This clonotype was detected ten times or more. The rearrangement joins TRBV29-1 to TRBJ1-2; D not resolved. CDR1 is SQVTM and CDR2 is ANQGSEA in the germline V gene. The CDR3 is made up of 10 amino acids. V was trimmed by 2 bases and J by 8 bases, leaving 6 bases between them. CDR3 nucleotides: TGCAGCGTTGAACAAGGGGGCTACACCTTC. Protein product: CSVEQGGYTF. Together with reference TRBV29-1 and TRBJ1-2, the CDR3 gives the full variable domain: SAVISQKPSRDICQRGTSLTIQCQVDSQVTMMFWYRQQPGQSLTLIATANQGSEATYESGFVIDKFPISRPNLTFSTLTVSNMSPEDSSIYLCSVEQGGYTFGSGTRLTVV.

The chain employs TRBV6-2 or TRBV6-3 and TRBJ2-7; 10 nucleotides align to TRBD2. The CDR3 runs 17 residues. Trimming removed 0 bases from V and 5 bases from J; junction bases left unmatched: 10. CDR1 and CDR2 from the germline V gene are MNHEY and SVGEGT. This CDR3 reads CASSYSVRSSGSDEQYF. In DNA form, the CDR3 reads TGTGCCAGCAGTTACTCAGTCAGGTCTAGCGGGAGCGACGAGCAGTACTTC.

The chain has TRBV6-1 and TRBJ1-1; 9 bases fit TRBD1. The CDR3 is made up of 16 amino acids. V lost 6 bases to trimming and J lost 0 bases; unmatched junction nucleotides: 8. Germline CDR1 and CDR2: MNHNS and SASEGT. The DNA for the CDR3 is TGTGCCAGCAGAAAGACAGGGGGAATAATGAACACTGAAGCTTTCTTT. Translation gives CASRKTGGIMNTEAFF.

The chain joins TRBV4-3 to TRBJ2-3; 12 bases map to TRBD1. V dropped 3 bases and J dropped 4; count of bases not matched to a gene: 11. This CDR3 has 18 amino acids. Germline assignment: CDR1 LGHNA and CDR2 YSLEER. In DNA form, the CDR3 reads TGCGCCAGCAGCCAGCACACCCGGGGACAGGGGGCGGCAGATACGCAGTATTTT. It specifies CASSQHTRGQGAADTQYF.

This chain links TRBV10-3 with TRBJ2-1; D is ambiguous. CDR3 size: 17 residues. Germline CDR1 and CDR2: ENHRY and SYGVKD. V was trimmed by 5 bases and J by 8 bases, leaving 25 bases between them. DNA for the CDR3: TGTGCCATCAGTTTTTTTAGGGCTACCACCCTCTCCCATGAGCAGTTCTTC. Amino acids: CAISFFRATTLSHEQFF.

This clonotype was seen ten or more times. V is TRBV6-5 and J is TRBJ2-2; D might be TRBD2 (6 bases). CDR3 length: 14 amino acids. V was clipped by 7 bases and J by 5 bases, with 14 bases between them. From germline, CDR1 is MNHEY and CDR2 SVGAGI. The CDR3 protein is CASKVSSETGELFF. CDR3 DNA: TGTGCCAGCAAGGTCTCTAGCGAAACCGGGGAGCTGTTTTTT.